The clone carrying this TCR beta chain turned up a few times. How the authors handled the data: Counts of nucleated cells, estimated from reference gene primer amplification, were obtained. Sequenced by immunoSEQ multiplex PCR; TCRdb stores in-frame clones only, minus some. Clonal size and the V and J genes are those of that table, whereas D and trimming came from the DNA. The sample consists of 62,000 or so clones, 88% of them appearing once. The data belong to a study of blood T cell repertoires in COVID-19. Across the whole study: From the United States, Italy and Spain came samples of acute and convalescent COVID-19. PBMCs, B-cell-depleted T cells, or T cells were the source of the cDNA or gDNA that made up the material.

The V end was cut by 8 bases, the J end by 6 bases, with 7 bases between. The CDR3 runs 11 residues. The V and J genes are TRBV12-3 or TRBV12-4 and TRBJ2-2; D gene unclear. Sequencing input: peripheral blood. The TCR comes from a human donor in a cohort sampled during active COVID-19. Here the CDR3 reads CASYLAGELFF. CDR3 sequence (DNA): TGTGCCAGCTATCTAGCCGGGGAGCTGTTTTTT.